This TCR beta chain originates from a study of T cells expressing NK-cell markers. The overall study: Sorted T-cell subsets CD3+CD56+NKG2C+, CD3+CD56+NKG2C- and CD3+CD56-NKG2C+ were TCR beta-sequenced. Study-wide findings and caveats: The CD3+CD56-NKG2C+ fraction of a handful of donors was likewise dominated by these clonotypes.

As concerns this clonotype: Antigen unknown.

TCRdb reanalyzed the 5' RACE reads, giving one entry per CDR3 protein sequence and no DNA. Across hundreds of thousands of distinct CDR3 sequences, the top ten clones capture about 3.6% of the sample. Sequencing was performed on blood T cells: a sorted CD56 or NKG2C T cell subset, CD4+ or CD8+ T cells, or bulk PBMC T cells (not recorded which). The sequence was collected from a man aged 18-30 years in good health.

The CDR3 loop is CASSRTGGAGGANVLTF. This chain joins TRBV6-1 and TRBJ2-6; there is no DNA to check the TCRdb D call of TRBD1. Germline V CDR1 and CDR2: MNHNS, SASEGT. This CDR3 spans 17 amino acids.